The rows below give T cell receptor beta chains drawn from one sample of a study of cytomegalovirus exposure and HLA in healthy donors. Profiled with immunoSEQ multiplex PCR; TCRdb holds only in-frame clones, not every one. In the table there are 110,000 to 150,000 clones, around 78% of which are singletons. Source material: PBMCs. Source of these receptors: a woman under 30 in good health and CMV-seropositive. CDR3s include the opening cysteine and the closing phenylalanine or tryptophan.

CDR3: CASSLATATQFF
J: TRBJ2-1
V: TRBV5-1

CDR3: CATRRIRGYTEAFF
J: TRBJ1-1
V: TRBV27

CDR3: CASSEPRQETQYF
J: TRBJ2-5
V: TRBV25-1

CDR3: CASSIPYYRQGRNTEAFF
J: TRBJ1-1
V: TRBV19

CDR3: CASSPAGDQPQHF
J: TRBJ1-5
V: TRBV18

CDR3: CASRGGTGGQPQHF
J: TRBJ1-5
V: TRBV2

CDR3: CASSLSGPRQGEQFF
J: TRBJ2-1
V: TRBV11-2

CDR3: CAIIRDRVVHEQYF
J: TRBJ2-7
V: TRBV6-1

CDR3: CASSSRQRNYGYTF
J: TRBJ1-2
V: TRBV5-1

CDR3: CASSEIWGQGTDTQYF
J: TRBJ2-3
V: TRBV2

CDR3: CASSLSGNNEQFF
J: TRBJ2-1
V: TRBV7-9

CDR3: CAISAPEGDKDTQYF
J: TRBJ2-3
V: TRBV10-3

CDR3: CAISESRDRGYYGYTF
J: TRBJ1-2
V: TRBV10-3

CDR3: CASCGTGAFSYEQYF
J: TRBJ2-7
V: TRBV2

CDR3: CAWSPGGGTSRHEQFF
J: TRBJ2-1
V: TRBV30

CDR3: CASSGPGTGGGGYTF
J: TRBJ1-2
V: TRBV6-6

CDR3: CASSQTQDYGYTF
J: TRBJ1-2
V: TRBV2

CDR3: CASTQGTGNQPQHF
J: TRBJ1-5
V: TRBV2

CDR3: CASALPVTGDEQYF
J: TRBJ2-7
V: TRBV12-5

CDR3: CASSAHATSGRGEQFF
J: TRBJ2-1
V: TRBV9

CDR3: CASSLAGDGGNGYTF
J: TRBJ1-2
V: TRBV28

CDR3: CAISESASNNSPLHF
J: TRBJ1-6
V: TRBV10-3

CDR3: CASSPRGQGANADTQYF
J: TRBJ2-3
V: TRBV5-7

CDR3: CASSLPGQGYEQYF
J: TRBJ2-7
V: TRBV27

CDR3: CASSSKPRQGAQGELFF
J: TRBJ2-2
V: TRBV7-2

CDR3: CSVLTGTGAAYTF
J: TRBJ1-2
V: TRBV29-1

CDR3: CASSMPSPREVYSPLHF
J: TRBJ1-6
V: TRBV19

CDR3: CASSSPGTGYSNQPQHF
J: TRBJ1-5
V: TRBV28

CDR3: CASSPVTGINQPQHF
J: TRBJ1-5
V: TRBV7-9

CDR3: CASSEWAGMDSGNTIYF
J: TRBJ1-3
V: TRBV6-1

CDR3: CASSGDRGYEQYF
J: TRBJ2-7
V: TRBV5-1

CDR3: CASSVTYNEQFF
J: TRBJ2-1
V: TRBV6-1

CDR3: CASTLDRFDYTF
J: TRBJ1-2
V: TRBV19

CDR3: CASSIVIRGGYTF
J: TRBJ1-2
V: TRBV19

CDR3: CASSRTQGPAAPLHF
J: TRBJ1-6
V: TRBV18

CDR3: CASSRSADLNQFF
J: TRBJ2-1
V: TRBV4-1